A single sample gave rise to the 26 T cell receptor beta chains below, sequenced in a study of cytomegalovirus exposure and HLA in healthy donors. The PCR had 60 Vbeta and 13 Jbeta primers. Data came from immunoSEQ multiplex PCR; TCRdb stores just in-frame clones and leaves some out. The sample records roughly 45,000 clones, approximately 47% being singletons. The sequencing sample was made of PBMCs. The receptors were sampled from a man in his 60s in good health and CMV-seronegative.

This clone appeared a few times. This chain links TRBV7-2 with TRBJ2-5, with 13 bases that match TRBD2. The germline V gene encodes CDR1 SGHTA and CDR2 FQGNSA. The CDR3 totals 16 residues. V lost 3 bases and J lost 5; bases outside the gene matches: 6. The CDR3 DNA reads TGTGCCAGCAGCTTCCGGACTAGCGGGAGACACGAGACCCAGTACTTC. Residues: CASSFRTSGRHETQYF.

In its sample, this clone was seen a few times. The chain recombines TRBV7-9 with TRBJ1-2; D is uncertain. In germline, CDR1 is SEHNR, CDR2 FQNEAQ (reference sequence). The CDR3 totals 15 residues. The V and J ends lost 0 bases and 3 bases respectively, with 11 bases between them. CDR3 residues: CASSLARPGDYGYTF. The CDR3, as DNA: TGTGCCAGCAGCTTAGCCCGGCCAGGTGACTATGGCTACACCTTC. The complete variable domain, with remaining parts taken from reference TRBV7-9 and TRBJ1-2, reads DTGVSQNPRHKITKRGQNVTFRCDPISEHNRLYWYRQTLGQGPEFLTYFQNEAQLEKSRLLSDRFSAERPKGSFSTLEIQRTEQGDSAMYLCASSLARPGDYGYTFGSGTRLTVV.

The chain uses TRBV29-1 and TRBJ2-1, with D unclear. From germline, CDR1 is SQVTM and CDR2 ANQGSEA. V lost 3 bases, J lost 0 bases, and 6 bases lay in between. This CDR3 is built from 13 residues. Here the CDR3 reads CSVEQISYNEQFF. The CDR3 DNA is TGCAGCGTTGAGCAGATCTCCTACAATGAGCAGTTCTTC.

This clone was counted a few times. The rearrangement uses TRBV4-1 and TRBJ2-1; TRBD2 matches at 8 bases. The V segment lost 7 bases and the J segment 6 bases; nucleotides outside the gene matches: 11. This CDR3 comprises 15 residues. The germline V gene encodes CDR1 MGHRA and CDR2 YSYEKL. The CDR3 is CASNKIAGLFNEQFF. In nucleotides, the CDR3 is TGCGCCAGCAACAAAATAGCGGGGCTTTTCAATGAGCAGTTCTTC.

The J gene is TRBJ1-3, the V gene TRBV18; a weak D match, TRBD1 (5 bases). The CDR3 extends over 15 amino acids. CDR1 KGHSH and CDR2 LQKENI come from the germline V gene. The V end lost 7 bases, the J end lost 3 bases, and 16 bases lay between the germline ends. The CDR3 region has the DNA TGTGCCAGCTTTGCGGGGCGAAAGGATGGAAACACCATATATTTT. Translated: CASFAGRKDGNTIYF.

This rearrangement joins TRBV5-1 to TRBJ1-5; D gene ambiguous. CDR1 is SGHRS, CDR2 YFSETQ, per germline. Trimming pared 0 bases from V and 0 bases from J, leaving 7 bases between. CDR3 length: 15 residues. The CDR3, as DNA: TGCGCCAGCAGCTTGGACGGGAATAGCAATCAGCCCCAGCATTTT. Protein product: CASSLDGNSNQPQHF.

The V and J genes are TRBV7-2 and TRBJ1-2; 8 bases match TRBD1. V was clipped by 5 bases and J by 1 base; unmatched bases: 9. Germline V lookup: CDR1 SGHTA, CDR2 FQGNSA. The CDR3 covers 16 residues. In nucleotides, the CDR3 is TGTGCCAGCAGCAGCGGGACAGGCGGCGGTAACTATGGCTACACCTTC. Its translation is CASSSGTGGGNYGYTF.

The chain recombines TRBV7-9 with TRBJ2-7; TRBD1 agrees at 7 bases. Looked up from germline, CDR1 is SEHNR and CDR2 is FQNEAQ (reference sequence). Trimming took 5 bases from V and 2 from J; bases not matched to a gene: 6. The CDR3 runs to 14 residues. This chain's CDR3 is CASSQGQETYEQYF. The CDR3, as DNA: TGTGCCAGCAGCCAAGGACAGGAGACCTACGAGCAGTACTTC.

The chain joins TRBV1 to TRBJ1-1; the D call TRBD1 from the table was never checked on the DNA. TRBV1 is an annotated pseudogene. The CDR3 contains 15 residues. CDR3 nucleotide sequence: TGCACCAGCAGCCAAGGACAGGGGGCAGGCACTGAAGCTTTCTTT. Translated: CTSSQGQGAGTEAFF.

This clone was seen more than once but under ten times. CDR3 bases: TGTGCCAGCAGCTTAGAGGGAACGGGGGAACACGAGCAGTACTTC. Its protein product is CASSLEGTGEHEQYF. This chain joins TRBV11-3 and TRBJ2-7; TRBD2 might be the D (6 bases). Germline loops: CDR1 SGHNT, CDR2 YENEEA. V was shortened by 0 bases and J by 5 bases, with 14 bases between the two germline ends. This CDR3 has 15 amino acids.

This clone is deemed medium-sized. This chain joins TRBV2 and TRBJ2-1, with TRBD2 matching over 7 bases. With V trimmed by 6 bases and J by 12 bases, 8 bases remained unmatched. The CDR3 totals 12 residues. Germline V gives CDR1 SNHLY, CDR2 FYNNEI. CDR3 bases: TGTGCCAGCAGAACCGTCGGGACTACGCAGTTCTTC. Protein: CASRTVGTTQFF.

The rearrangement joins TRBV10-3 to TRBJ2-5, with D possibly being TRBD2 (5 bases). This CDR3 spans 13 amino acids. Deletions cut 10 bases from V and 3 bases from J, with 15 bases between. The germline V gene encodes CDR1 ENHRY and CDR2 SYGVKD. Here the CDR3 DNA reads TGTGCCACGTGGACGGGAACCGAAGAGACCCAGTACTTC. It encodes CATWTGTEETQYF.

This clone was seen a single time. The chain links TRBV29-1 to TRBJ2-7, with D perhaps matching TRBD2 (6 bases). V dropped 1 base and J dropped 0 bases, with 7 bases sitting between them. Germline CDR1 SQVTM, CDR2 ANQGSEA. The CDR3 has 13 residues. The CDR3 DNA sequence: TGCAGCGTTGAAGGGCGGGGCTCCTACGAGCAGTACTTC. As protein: CSVEGRGSYEQYF.

This clone was seen more than once but under ten times. The chain recombines TRBV4-1 with TRBJ2-2; no reliable D call. V shed 3 bases and J shed 4 bases, with 15 bases lying between them. The CDR3 totals 16 residues. CDR1 MGHRA and CDR2 YSYEKL come from the germline V gene. CDR3 coding DNA: TGCGCCAGCAGCCAGATGACCGCCCGACTCACCGGGGAGCTGTTTTTT. Translated, it gives CASSQMTARLTGELFF.

The J gene is TRBJ2-1, the V gene TRBV5-1, with 7 positions matching TRBD2. J gave up 6 bases and V 1 base, and 4 bases lay outside the gene matches. CDR1 is SGHRS and CDR2 is YFSETQ in the germline V gene. The CDR3 totals 14 residues. The CDR3 sequence is CASSLSGNRNEQFF. CDR3 DNA sequence: TGCGCCAGCAGCTTGAGCGGGAATCGCAATGAGCAGTTCTTC.

The V gene is TRBV7-2, the J gene TRBJ1-1; the D gene is possibly TRBD1 (6 bases). With 5 bases removed from V and 4 bases from J, the gap between germline ends came to 11 bases. Germline CDR1 reads SGHTA; CDR2 reads FQGNSA. CDR3 size: 13 residues. The CDR3 DNA follows: TGTGCCAGCAGCACAAAACAGGGCACTGAAGCTTTCTTT. Translating gives CASSTKQGTEAFF.

A few counts support this clone. This chain joins TRBV10-3 and TRBJ1-3, with 7 bases matching TRBD1. The germline gives CDR1 ENHRY, CDR2 SYGVKD. This CDR3 contains 16 residues. V lost 2 bases and J lost 1; bases outside the gene matches: 5. The CDR3 DNA sequence: TGTGCCATCAGTGAGGACAGGGCTGTATCTGGAAACACCATATATTTT. Translated, it gives CAISEDRAVSGNTIYF.

This clone was observed a handful of times. The V and J genes are TRBV29-1 and TRBJ2-5, with 7 nucleotides matching TRBD1. The J call may be in error: the DNA end matches TRBJ2-7 better. The V gene's germline CDR1 is SQVTM and CDR2 ANQGSEA. CDR3 length: 18 amino acids. This chain's CDR3 is CSVEEGRQGKGGSYEQYF. CDR3 sequence (DNA): TGCAGCGTTGAAGAGGGAAGACAGGGAAAAGGAGGCTCCTACGAGCAGTACTTC.

The V and J genes are TRBV11-2 and TRBJ2-6; D possibly corresponds to TRBD1 (5 bases). This CDR3 has 15 residues. Trimming stripped 4 bases from V and 1 base from J, with 8 bases between. Germline V gene lookup returns CDR1 SGHAT and CDR2 FQNNGV. The CDR3 region has the DNA TGTGCCAGCAGCTACCAGGGTTCTGGGGCCAACGTCCTGACTTTC. Protein sequence: CASSYQGSGANVLTF.

The chain couples TRBV23-1 to TRBJ2-5; 7 nucleotides match TRBD1. TRBV23-1 is given ORF status, its function remaining uncertain. The CDR3 is 15 amino acids. V shed 7 bases, J shed 0 bases, and the junction held 8 bases outside the gene matches. In DNA, the CDR3 is TGCGCCAGCAAAAACTCGGGACAGAACCAAGAGACCCAGTACTTC. Residues: CASKNSGQNQETQYF.

This clone was seen more than once but under ten times. The rearrangement links TRBV7-3 to TRBJ2-7; 10 bases are shared with TRBD2. Trimming took 3 bases from V and 2 from J; bases not matched to a gene: 4. This CDR3 is built from 15 residues. The germline V gene has CDR1 SGHTA and CDR2 FQGTGA. The CDR3 DNA reads TGTGCCAGCAGCTTGGCTAGCGGGGGAACCTACGAGCAGTACTTC. As protein: CASSLASGGTYEQYF.

This clone was seen only a few times. CDR3 in amino acids: CSVTQDTQGIGYTF. In DNA, the CDR3 is TGCAGCGTAACACAAGACACACAGGGTATTGGCTACACCTTC. V and J are TRBV29-1 and TRBJ1-2; a possible D gene is TRBD1 (6 bases). The V end lost 6 bases, the J end lost 7 bases, and 21 bases lay between the germline ends. CDR3 length: 14 amino acids. Germline CDR1 reads SQVTM; CDR2 reads ANQGSEA. The whole variable domain, filled in from reference TRBV29-1 and TRBJ1-2, reads SAVISQKPSRDICQRGTSLTIQCQVDSQVTMMFWYRQQPGQSLTLIATANQGSEATYESGFVIDKFPISRPNLTFSTLTVSNMSPEDSSIYLCSVTQDTQGIGYTFGSGTRLTVV.

The chain is built from TRBV6-5 and TRBJ2-3, with D tentatively TRBD2 (5 bases). Germline V gene data show CDR1 as MNHEY and CDR2 as SVGAGI. The V gene lost 6 bases and the J gene lost 4 bases, with 14 bases spanning the gap. The CDR3 runs 14 residues. CDR3 loop: CASSPDSPADTQYF. In nucleotides, the CDR3 is TGTGCCAGCAGCCCGGACTCGCCAGCAGATACGCAGTATTTT.

The chain couples TRBV6-5 to TRBJ2-7, with a possible D match to TRBD1 (6 bases). CDR3 size: 12 residues. V lost 6 bases and J 7 bases, leaving 13 bases between the germline ends. Germline V lookup: CDR1 MNHEY, CDR2 SVGAGI. This chain's CDR3 is CASSSDSWEQYF. CDR3 nucleotide sequence: TGTGCCAGCAGCTCGGACAGTTGGGAGCAGTACTTC.

The J gene is TRBJ2-5, the V gene TRBV5-4; D is perhaps TRBD1 (6 bases). V was pared by 4 bases and J by 1 base, with 11 bases between. The germline V gene encodes CDR1 SGHNT and CDR2 YYREEE (reference sequence). The CDR3 is made up of 14 amino acids. The CDR3 here is CASSPGHTQETQYF. The CDR3 DNA reads TGTGCCAGCAGCCCGGGACATACCCAAGAGACCCAGTACTTC.

This clone was counted a few times. The chain uses TRBV23-1 and TRBJ1-5; 7 bases align to TRBD1. TRBV23-1 is given ORF status, its function remaining uncertain. The CDR3 length is 13 residues. V was pared by 8 bases and J by 4 bases, with 5 bases of the junction left unmatched. For the CDR3, the DNA is TGCGCCAGCGCCAGGGGGGAAAATCAGCCCCAGCATTTT. It is translated as CASARGENQPQHF.